This record concerns one T cell receptor (beta chain) sequence. Its antigen is unidentified. These data belong to a study of radiation and T cells in renal cell carcinoma. This table comes from immunoSEQ multiplex PCR, and its TCRdb copy is limited to in-frame clones, with some not included. The sample shows about 90,000 clones, roughly 88% of them seen only once. The study's findings and limits: Top tumor clonotypes rose in blood 2 weeks post-radiation, then contracted. Without pretreatment biopsies, baseline tumor clonotype presence was undetermined.

This sample's time point: blood 4 weeks post-SBRT, at nephrectomy. Treatment indicated: 15 Gy SBRT to primary tumor, nephrectomy 4 weeks later. Serial blood draws occurred at baseline and 2 and 4 weeks post-SBRT. The sequence was obtained from a man aged 60 to 69 with renal cell carcinoma. The source material was blood, sampled from a patient whose treatment included radiotherapy and nephrectomy.

For the CDR3, the DNA is TGTGCCAGCAAGGGGCGGGGAGGGGGGGCCCAGTACTTC. It encodes CASKGRGGGAQYF. The rearrangement joins TRBV27 to TRBJ2-5; D possibly corresponds to TRBD2 (7 bases). There are 13 residues in the CDR3. Germline V gene lookup returns CDR1 MNHEY and CDR2 SMNVEV (reference sequence). Trimming left V 7 bases short and J 9 bases short, with 18 bases between.